This TCR beta chain derives from a study of cytomegalovirus exposure and HLA in healthy donors. The study, taken as a whole, reports: A later analysis found common viral pathogens apparently linked to several of the most significant clusters.

A word on this clone: Its matching antigen is unknown.

V lost 2 bases to trimming and J lost 1 base, with 11 bases between them. Per the germline V gene, CDR1 is MNHNY and CDR2 is SVGAGI (reference sequence). The CDR3 contains 15 residues. A multiplex PCR was run with 60 Vbeta primers and 13 Jbeta primers. In the original workflow: Around 10 million shared chains were among approximately 87 million unique TCR beta chains counted in a later analysis. Libraries were prepared by immunoSEQ multiplex PCR; TCRdb keeps only in-frame clonotypes and omits some of them. V, J and clone size are those of that table, while D and trimming were read from the DNA. The sample includes 130,000 to 150,000 clones, 73% of them seen just once.

Sequencing input: PBMCs. The V and J genes are TRBV6-6 and TRBJ1-1; the D gene is possibly TRBD1 (5 bases). The receptor comes from a woman under 30 in good health and CMV-seronegative. As DNA, the CDR3 is TGTGCCAGCAGTTACGACAGTAGGAGGAACACTGAAGCTTTCTTT. Residues: CASSYDSRRNTEAFF.